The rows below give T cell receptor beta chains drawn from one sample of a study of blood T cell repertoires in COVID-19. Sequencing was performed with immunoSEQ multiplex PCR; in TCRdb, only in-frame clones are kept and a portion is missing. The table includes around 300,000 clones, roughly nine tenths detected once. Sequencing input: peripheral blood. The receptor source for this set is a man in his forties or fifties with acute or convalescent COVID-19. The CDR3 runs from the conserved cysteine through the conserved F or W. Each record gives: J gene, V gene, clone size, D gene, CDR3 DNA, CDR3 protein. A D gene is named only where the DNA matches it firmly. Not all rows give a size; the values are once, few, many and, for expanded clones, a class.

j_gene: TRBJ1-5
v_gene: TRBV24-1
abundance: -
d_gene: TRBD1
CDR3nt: TGTGCCACCAGTGATTTACCAGGGGGCGCCGGCAATCAGCCCCAGCATTTT
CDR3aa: CATSDLPGGAGNQPQHF

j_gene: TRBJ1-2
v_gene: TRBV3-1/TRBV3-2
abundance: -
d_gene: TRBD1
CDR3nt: TGTGCCAGCAGCCAAGCCGACAGGGTAGGGTATGGCTACACCTTC
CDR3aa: CASSQADRVGYGYTF

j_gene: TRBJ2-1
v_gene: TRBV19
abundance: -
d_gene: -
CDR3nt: TGTGCCAGTAGTCTCAAGGGGGGGGCGGTTCGTCTAGCCCATCCGGCATTAGAGCAGTTCTTC
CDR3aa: CASSLKGGAVRLAHPALEQFF

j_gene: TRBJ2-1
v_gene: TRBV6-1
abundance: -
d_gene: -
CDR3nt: TGTGCCAGCACCCTGGGGGGGGCCAACAATGAGCAGTTCTTC
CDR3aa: CASTLGGANNEQFF

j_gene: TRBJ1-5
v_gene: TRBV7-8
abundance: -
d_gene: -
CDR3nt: TGTGCCAGCAGCCCCGAGGGGGGGATCCGACCCCAGCATTTT
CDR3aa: CASSPEGGIRPQHF

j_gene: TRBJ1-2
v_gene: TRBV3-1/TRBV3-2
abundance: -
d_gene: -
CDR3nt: TGTGCCAGCAGCCAAACGTACCCCGCAGACTATGGCTACACCTTC
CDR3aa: CASSQTYPADYGYTF

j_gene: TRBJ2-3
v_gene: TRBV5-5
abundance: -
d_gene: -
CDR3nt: TGTGCCAGCAGCCCCGCAGGGCGGGATACGCAGTATTTT
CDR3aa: CASSPAGRDTQYF

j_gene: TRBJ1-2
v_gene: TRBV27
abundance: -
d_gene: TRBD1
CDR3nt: TGTGCCAGCAGTTTACAGCGACAGGGGTACGGCTACACCTTC
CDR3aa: CASSLQRQGYGYTF

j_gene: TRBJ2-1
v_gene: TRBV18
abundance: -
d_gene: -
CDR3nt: TGTGCCAGCTCACCCCCATTAGGAGGTGGTTTGAAGGAAGGCTCCTACAATGAGCAGTTCTTC
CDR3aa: CASSPPLGGGLKEGSYNEQFF

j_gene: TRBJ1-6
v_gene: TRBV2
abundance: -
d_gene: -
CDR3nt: TGTGCCAGCAGTGTCAGCGGGTCACCCCTCCACTTT
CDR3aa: CASSVSGSPLHF

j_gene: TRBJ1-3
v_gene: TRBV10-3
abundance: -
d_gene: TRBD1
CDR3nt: TGTGCCATCGGCTCGGGACAGTTCTCTGGAAACACCATATATTTT
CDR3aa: CAIGSGQFSGNTIYF

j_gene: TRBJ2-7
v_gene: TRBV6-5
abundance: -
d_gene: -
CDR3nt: TGTGCCACAGCCAGGAGACAGAGCCAATACGAGCAGTACTTC
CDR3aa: CATARRQSQYEQYF

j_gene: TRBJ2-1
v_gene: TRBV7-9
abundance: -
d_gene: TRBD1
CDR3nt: TGTGCCAGAACGGACAGGTCTGGGAATGAGCAGTTCTTC
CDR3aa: CARTDRSGNEQFF

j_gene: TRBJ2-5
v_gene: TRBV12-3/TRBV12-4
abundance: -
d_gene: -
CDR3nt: TGTGCCAGCAGTTTAGGACAGTTGGAGACCCAGTACTTC
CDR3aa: CASSLGQLETQYF

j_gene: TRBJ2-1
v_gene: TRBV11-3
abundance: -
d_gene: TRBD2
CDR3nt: TGTGCCAGCAGCTTAGACCGAAGCGGGGGTAGAACCTACAATGAGCAGTTCTTC
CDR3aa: CASSLDRSGGRTYNEQFF

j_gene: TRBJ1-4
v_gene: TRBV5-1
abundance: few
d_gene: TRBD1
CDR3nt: TGCGCCAGCAGCTTGGCCTCTCAGGGGGTAGAAAAACTGTTTTTT
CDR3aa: CASSLASQGVEKLFF

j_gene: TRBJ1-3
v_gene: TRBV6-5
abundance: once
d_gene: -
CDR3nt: TGTGCCAGCAGTTACTACTTAGGGGTCGCTGGAAACACCATATATTTT
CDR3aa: CASSYYLGVAGNTIYF

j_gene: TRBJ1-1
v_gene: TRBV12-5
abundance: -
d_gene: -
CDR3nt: TGTGCTAGTGGTCCACAACCAGAGAACACTGAAGCTTTCTTT
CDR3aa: CASGPQPENTEAFF

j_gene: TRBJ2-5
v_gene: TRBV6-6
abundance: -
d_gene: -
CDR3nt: TGTGCCAGCAGCCCCCCGGGAGAGACCCAGTACTTC
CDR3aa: CASSPPGETQYF

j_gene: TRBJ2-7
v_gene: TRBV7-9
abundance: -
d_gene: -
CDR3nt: TGTGCCAGCAGCCTGACAGGGACACTACTGGGACTCTCCTACGAGCAGTACTTC
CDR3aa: CASSLTGTLLGLSYEQYF

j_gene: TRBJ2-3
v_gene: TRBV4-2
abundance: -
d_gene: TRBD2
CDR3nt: TGTGCCAGCAGCCGAGGCGGCGCTAGCGGGGGGACAGATACGCAGTATTTT
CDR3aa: CASSRGGASGGTDTQYF

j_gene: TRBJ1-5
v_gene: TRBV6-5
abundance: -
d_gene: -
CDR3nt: TGTGCCAGCAGTCCTCCGGGAGGCCGGCAGCCCCAGCATTTT
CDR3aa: CASSPPGGRQPQHF

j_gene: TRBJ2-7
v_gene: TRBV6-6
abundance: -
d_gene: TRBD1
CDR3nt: TGTGCCAGCAGTCGACCAACGGGACAGGGGGCCTACGAGCAGTACTTC
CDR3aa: CASSRPTGQGAYEQYF

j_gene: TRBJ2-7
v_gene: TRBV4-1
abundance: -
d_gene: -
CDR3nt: TGCGCCAGCAGCCGCGTGCAGGGCAACGAGCAGTACTTC
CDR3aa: CASSRVQGNEQYF

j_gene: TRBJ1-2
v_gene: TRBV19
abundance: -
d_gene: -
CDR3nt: TGTGCCAGTAGCCACAGGGATGGCTACACCTTC
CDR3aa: CASSHRDGYTF

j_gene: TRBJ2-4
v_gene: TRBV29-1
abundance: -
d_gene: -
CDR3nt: TGCAGCGTGGAAGGACACTTAGCCAAAAACATTCAGTACTTC
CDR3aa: CSVEGHLAKNIQYF

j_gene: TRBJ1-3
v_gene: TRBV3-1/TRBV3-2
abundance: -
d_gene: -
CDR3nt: TGTGCCAGCAGCCAAATTGACAGCAGAAACACCATATATTTT
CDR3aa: CASSQIDSRNTIYF

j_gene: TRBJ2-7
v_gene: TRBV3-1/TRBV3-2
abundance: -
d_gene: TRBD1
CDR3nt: TGTGCCAGCAGCCAACAGGGGGCGGTTAGCGAGCAGTACTTC
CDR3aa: CASSQQGAVSEQYF

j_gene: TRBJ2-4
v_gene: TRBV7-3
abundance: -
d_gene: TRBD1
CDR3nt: TGTGCCAGCAGCTCACAGGGGTCGGACATTCAGTACTTC
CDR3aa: CASSSQGSDIQYF

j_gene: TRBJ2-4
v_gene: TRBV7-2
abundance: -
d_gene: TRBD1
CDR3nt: TGTGCCAGCAGTATGAGACGGGGACAGGGAAACATTCAGTACTTC
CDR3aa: CASSMRRGQGNIQYF

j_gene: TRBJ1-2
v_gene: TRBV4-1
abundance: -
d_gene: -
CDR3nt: TGCGCCAGCAGCCATTCGAATCGGGGGGTGGGCTACACCTTC
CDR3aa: CASSHSNRGVGYTF